This T cell receptor beta chain was obtained from a study of human T cells and chemical hapten exposure. As for the study in general: Across its approximately 25 weeks, the study gave patients weekly diphenylcyclopropenone doses to the scalp. Patients, mostly women, had alopecia areata, alopecia totalis or alopecia universalis.

Time point: pre-sensitization, week 0. Treatment reported: therapeutic diphenylcyclopropenone sensitization with weekly scalp DPC. Unfractionated whole blood yielded total RNA. TCRdb independently ran MiXCR on the RACE reads; one entry per CDR3 protein. The sample holds roughly 81,000 distinct CDR3 sequences; around 7.9% are singletons and the top ten take just over 2.5%. Germline assignment: CDR1 KGHSH and CDR2 LQKENI. The length of the CDR3 is 15 residues. The V segment lost 5 bases and the J segment 0 bases; nucleotides outside the gene matches: 4. There are a few counts of this clonotype. The TCR sequence derives from a man in his forties with alopecia areata. Some clones in this sample may be carry-over from other donors' samples. The gene calls are TRBV18 and TRBJ1-3; the match to TRBD1 covers 7 bases. Source: whole blood, taken in connection with sensitization to the hapten diphenylcyclopropenone (DPC). Written as DNA, the CDR3 is TGTGCCAGCTCAGCGGGACAGAACTCTGGAAACACCATATATTTT. Translating it yields CASSAGQNSGNTIYF.